The clone carrying this TCR beta chain was recorded at least ten times. Antigen specificity is unknown. The use of a sample-barcoded 5' primer and a J-beta primer mix characterized a second PCR of roughly 6 to 11 cycles. MiXCR was run by TCRdb on the 5' RACE reads, yielding one entry per CDR3 protein. In the table there are around 1,800,000 distinct CDR3 sequences, about two fifths of which are singletons. This sample was taken from a study of blood T cells in healthy people across ages. V shed 1 base and J shed 1 base, with 14 bases lying between them. CDR3 length equals 17 residues. The V gene's germline CDR1 is SQVTM and CDR2 ANQGSEA. Study conclusions and caveats: Older age coincided with a roughly linear decline in TCR beta diversity per million T cells.

The source is a human donor in good health. V gene TRBV29-1 combines with J gene TRBJ2-6; D unclear. What was sequenced was blood. The CDR3: CSVEGPRTPSGANVLTF. The CDR3, as DNA: TGCAGCGTTGAAGGCCCTCGGACCCCTTCTGGGGCCAACGTCCTGACTTTC.